The 17 T cell receptor beta chains below all came from one sample that was sequenced in a study of cytomegalovirus exposure and HLA in healthy donors. Researchers ran the PCR with 60 Vbeta and 13 Jbeta primers. Measured with immunoSEQ multiplex PCR; TCRdb has only the in-frame clones, and not every one. The repertoire holds more than 110,000 clones, about 71% seen once, with roughly 2% in the top ten. The sample consisted of PBMCs. These TCRs come from a woman aged 60-75 years in good health and CMV-seropositive.

V and J are TRBV19 and TRBJ1-1; D gene ambiguous. Looked up from germline, CDR1 is LNHDA and CDR2 is SQIVND (reference sequence). CDR3 length: 13 residues. Trimming pared 7 bases from V and 5 bases from J, leaving 14 bases between. CDR3 nucleotide sequence: TGTGCCAGTACAGGTGGATCTGTGACTGAAGCTTTCTTT. Amino acids: CASTGGSVTEAFF.

This sequence joins TRBV18 and TRBJ1-1; weak D call: TRBD1 (5 bases). V was trimmed by 1 base and J by 0 bases, leaving 6 bases between them. The germline gives CDR1 KGHSH, CDR2 LQKENI. The CDR3 covers 14 residues. CDR3 coding DNA: TGTGCCAGCTCACCACTAGGGGTGAACACTGAAGCTTTCTTT. Protein: CASSPLGVNTEAFF.

This clone was found a few times. The CDR3 protein is CASSPAEGNSPLHF. CDR3 bases: TGTGCCAGCTCACCGGCGGAGGGGAATTCACCCCTCCACTTT. This chain links TRBV18 with TRBJ1-6; D may be TRBD1 (5 bases). Germline V gives CDR1 KGHSH, CDR2 LQKENI. Trimming took off 3 bases at V and 7 bases at J, with 10 bases between the two ends. There are 14 residues in the CDR3.

This chain connects TRBV6-1 to TRBJ2-7; TRBD1 matches at 9 bases. The CDR3 runs to 15 residues. Germline V CDR1 and CDR2: MNHNS, SASEGT. Trimming cost V 7 bases and J 2 bases; bases outside gene matches: 9. This CDR3 reads CASNPEGQGTYEQYF. The CDR3 bases are TGTGCCAGCAACCCCGAGGGACAGGGAACCTACGAGCAGTACTTC.

The rearrangement joins TRBV5-4 to TRBJ2-3, with D perhaps TRBD1 (5 bases). V lost 0 bases and J 3 bases, leaving 11 bases between the germline ends. The CDR3 covers 15 residues. Germline lookup yields CDR1 SGHNT and CDR2 YYREEE (reference sequence). The CDR3 DNA is TGTGCCAGCAGCTTGGCAGGGATCGAGACAGATACGCAGTATTTT. This gives the protein CASSLAGIETDTQYF.

The chain is built from TRBV6-5 and TRBJ1-5; perhaps TRBD1 as D (6 bases). The CDR3 runs to 14 residues. Germline V gives CDR1 MNHEY, CDR2 SVGAGI. Trimming removed 4 bases from V and 2 bases from J, with 9 bases in between. CDR3 bases: TGTGCCAGCAGTTTACAGGGCGGCAATCAGCCCCAGCATTTT. It specifies CASSLQGGNQPQHF.

The chain joins TRBV27 to TRBJ2-7, with 7 bases that match TRBD2. V lost 4 bases and J lost 8; bases outside the gene matches: 14. The CDR3 runs 15 residues. The germline V gene encodes CDR1 MNHEY and CDR2 SMNVEV (reference sequence). The CDR3 region is CASSSGTTPQAKQYF. The CDR3 DNA reads as TGTGCCAGCAGTTCCGGGACTACTCCCCAGGCAAAGCAGTACTTC.

The chain combines TRBV6-1 with TRBJ1-1, with D perhaps TRBD1 (5 bases). The germline V and J ends were trimmed by 7 bases and 11 bases, with 20 bases remaining between them. CDR1 MNHNS and CDR2 SASEGT come from the germline V gene. This CDR3 is 13 amino acids long. In nucleotides, the CDR3 is TGTGCCAGCATCTCAAGCGGGGAGGGGAAGGCTTTCTTT. Residues: CASISSGEGKAFF.

The J gene is TRBJ2-7, the V gene TRBV27, with 11 bases lining up with TRBD1. The CDR3 contains 15 residues. J gave up 5 bases and V 5 bases, and 8 bases lay outside the gene matches. Per germline, CDR1 MNHEY and CDR2 SMNVEV (reference sequence). In DNA, the CDR3 is TGTGCCAGCAGTCAACCGGGACAGGGGGTCGACGAGCAGTACTTC. It yields the protein CASSQPGQGVDEQYF.

In DNA form, the CDR3 reads TGTGCCAGCAGCCTCGGGACAGCCGGCAATCAGCCCCAGCATTTT. Translation gives CASSLGTAGNQPQHF. V is TRBV5-6 and J is TRBJ1-5, with 7 bases fitting TRBD1. Germline-derived CDR1 and CDR2 are SGHDT and YYEEEE. J gave up 2 bases and V 4 bases, and 6 bases lay outside the gene matches. The CDR3 spans 15 residues.

The CDR3 DNA is TGTGCCAGCAGCCAACGCCCGGGAGGGCCGGGGGAGACCCAGTACTTC. This gives the protein CASSQRPGGPGETQYF. The chain couples TRBV14 to TRBJ2-5, with 8 bases matching TRBD2. The ends lost 2 bases at V and 5 bases at J; junction bases unmatched: 10. Germline assignment: CDR1 SGHDN and CDR2 FVKESK. This CDR3 has 16 amino acids.

The rearrangement uses TRBV18 and TRBJ2-5; TRBD1 agrees at 9 bases. This CDR3 has 16 amino acids. J was trimmed by 4 bases and V by 3 bases; bases with no gene match: 9. Germline lookup yields CDR1 KGHSH and CDR2 LQKENI. CDR3: CASSPEKDRGGETQYF. CDR3 nucleotide sequence: TGTGCCAGCTCACCCGAAAAGGACAGGGGAGGAGAGACCCAGTACTTC. Full variable domain (rest looked up from reference TRBV18 and TRBJ2-5): NAGVMQNPRHLVRRRGQEARLRCSPMKGHSHVYWYRQLPEEGLKFMVYLQKENIIDESGMPKERFSAEFPKEGPSILRIQQVVRGDSAAYFCASSPEKDRGGETQYFGPGTRLLVL.

The chain couples TRBV5-6 to TRBJ1-4; D is unclear. The germline V gene encodes CDR1 SGHDT and CDR2 YYEEEE. The V end lost 2 bases, the J end lost 5 bases, and 7 bases lay between the germline ends. The CDR3 is made up of 13 amino acids. CDR3 sequence (DNA): TGTGCCAGCAGCTTCCGCGGGAATGAAAAACTGTTTTTT. This encodes CASSFRGNEKLFF.

The chain joins TRBV19 to TRBJ1-5; D unclear. V was cut by 3 bases and J by 7 bases, with 10 bases left in between. The length of the CDR3 is 13 residues. The germline CDR1 and CDR2 sequences are LNHDA and SQIVND (reference sequence). CDR3 bases: TGTGCCAGTAGTATTAGCAAGCAACAGCCCCAGCATTTT. It specifies CASSISKQQPQHF. Full variable domain (outside the CDR3, taken from reference TRBV19 and TRBJ1-5): DGGITQSPKYLFRKEGQNVTLSCEQNLNHDAMYWYRQDPGQGLRLIYYSQIVNDFQKGDIAEGYSVSREKKESFPLTVTSAQKNPTAFYLCASSISKQQPQHFGDGTRLSIL.

V usage is TRBV5-4 and J usage is TRBJ2-3; 14 bases line up with TRBD2. The length of the CDR3 is 16 residues. V shed 4 bases and J 4 bases; nucleotides not matched to a gene: 5. The germline V gene has CDR1 SGHNT and CDR2 YYREEE (reference sequence). CDR3 residues: CASSAGLAGDSDTQYF. The CDR3 DNA sequence: TGTGCCAGCAGCGCGGGACTAGCGGGAGATTCAGATACGCAGTATTTT.

This clone was detected a few times. The V and J genes are TRBV29-1 and TRBJ1-1; D uncertain. Germline V gene sequence: CDR1 SQVTM, CDR2 ANQGSEA. The CDR3 is made up of 13 amino acids. The V end was cut by 4 bases, the J end by 0 bases, with 9 bases between. The CDR3 reads CSVGIQMNTEAFF. The DNA of the CDR3 is TGCAGCGTTGGAATCCAGATGAACACTGAAGCTTTCTTT.

The genes are TRBV5-1 and TRBJ1-2; TRBD1 matches 9 bases. Losses at the gene ends were 4 bases for V and 7 bases for J; bases not matched to a gene: 17. The CDR3 loop spans 17 amino acids. Germline V gene sequence: CDR1 SGHRS, CDR2 YFSETQ. The chain's CDR3 is CASSLERGTGRIGGYTF. DNA of the CDR3: TGCGCCAGCAGCCTCGAGCGGGGGACAGGGCGAATAGGTGGCTACACCTTC. The complete variable domain, with remaining parts taken from reference TRBV5-1 and TRBJ1-2, reads KAGVTQTPRYLIKTRGQQVTLSCSPISGHRSVSWYQQTPGQGLQFLFEYFSETQRNKGNFPGRFSGRQFSNSRSEMNVSTLELGDSALYLCASSLERGTGRIGGYTFGSGTRLTVV.